This section outlines one TCR beta chain sequence together with its context. The antigen is undetermined. The sample belongs to a study of T cell repertoires in cytomegalovirus infection. TCRdb independently ran MiXCR on the reads; one entry per CDR3 protein. Among approximately 910,000 distinct CDR3 sequences listed, less than 40% were seen once. The CDR3 has 14 amino acids. V lost 7 bases, J lost 0 bases, and 11 bases lay in between. Germline V CDR1 and CDR2: MNHEY, SMNVEV (reference sequence). This sequence joins TRBV27 and TRBJ2-3; D call uncertain. The receptor was isolated from a human donor in good health (CMV status not recorded). Some clones in this sample may be carry-over from other donors' samples. The starting material was cultured CD8+ T cells from PBMCs, obtained from culture after CMV antigen stimulation. This chain's CDR3 is CASNRQPSTDTQYF. Here the CDR3 DNA reads TGTGCCAGCAACCGGCAGCCTAGCACAGATACGCAGTATTTT.